A selection of T cell receptor beta chains follows, all from one sample in a study of lymphopenia after photon versus proton radiotherapy. Sequencing used immunoSEQ multiplex PCR; TCRdb keeps in-frame clones, though not all of them. The table lists about 60,000 clones, about 81% of them singletons. Sequencing used peripheral blood, obtained from a patient treated with proton-based radiotherapy. Receptor source: a man between 60 and 75 years old with pancreatic cancer. Both conserved end residues are part of each CDR3. Each record gives: V gene, clone size, J gene, D gene, CDR3 DNA, CDR3 protein. D genes are given only for firm matches. Size is omitted from some rows. Given values are once, few, many or a class for expanded clones.

TRBV6-4	-	TRBJ1-2	TRBD1	TGTGCCAGCAGGAGGACAGGGGTCGATGGCTACACCTTC	CASRRTGVDGYTF
TRBV28	-	TRBJ2-5	TRBD1	TGTGCCAGCAGTTTTCCGACAGGGGGAGAAGAGACCCAGTACTTC	CASSFPTGGEETQYF
TRBV28	-	TRBJ2-5	-	TGTGCCAGCAGGGTCACAGGGAGCGGAGAGACCCAGTACTTC	CASRVTGSGETQYF
TRBV19	-	TRBJ2-1	-	TGTGCCAGTAGTATAAACCGGCCTTACAATGAGCAGTTCTTC	CASSINRPYNEQFF
TRBV7-9	-	TRBJ1-3	TRBD1	TGTGCCAGCAGCATCGGACAGGGCTCTGGAAACACCATATATTTT	CASSIGQGSGNTIYF
TRBV5-6	-	TRBJ2-1	-	TGTGCCAGCAGCTTGAACGGGGGGCTCTACAATGAGCAGTTCTTC	CASSLNGGLYNEQFF
TRBV6-5	-	TRBJ1-1	TRBD1	TGTGCCAGCAGGGCCGACAGGGTCAGGACTGAAGCTTTCTTT	CASRADRVRTEAFF
TRBV7-6	-	TRBJ2-3	TRBD1	TGTGCCAGCAGCCGGACAGGCCGCACAGATACGCAGTATTTT	CASSRTGRTDTQYF
TRBV30	few	TRBJ2-1	-	TGTGCCTGCCCTAGCAGGGTGGGGGAGCAGTTCTTC	CACPSRVGEQFF
TRBV9	-	TRBJ2-5	TRBD1	TGTGCCAGCAGCTCCTCGGACAGGGCAGAGACCCAGTACTTC	CASSSSDRAETQYF
TRBV9	-	TRBJ1-4	-	TGTGCCAGCAGCGTCGGACAGTTACTAGCTAATGAAAAACTGTTTTTT	CASSVGQLLANEKLFF
TRBV12-5	-	TRBJ2-2	-	TGTGCTAGTGGGCGCAGTATTAACACCGGGGAGCTGTTTTTT	CASGRSINTGELFF
TRBV27	once	TRBJ2-2	-	TGTGCCAGCAGTCGACAGGATAGTACCGGGGAGCTGTTTTTT	CASSRQDSTGELFF
TRBV9	-	TRBJ2-1	-	TGTGCCAGCAGCGTAGTTCAGGGGTCCTACAATGAGCAGTTCTTC	CASSVVQGSYNEQFF
TRBV9	once	TRBJ2-7	-	TGTGCCAGCAGCGTAGCGGTGGGGCCCTACGAGCAGTACTTC	CASSVAVGPYEQYF
TRBV18	-	TRBJ1-1	-	TGTGCCAGCTCACCGAGGCCCGTGGGCACTGAAGCTTTCTTT	CASSPRPVGTEAFF
TRBV15	-	TRBJ2-2	TRBD2	TGTGCCACCAGCCTTGGGCTAGCGGGACCCAACACCGGGGAGCTGTTTTTT	CATSLGLAGPNTGELFF
TRBV5-1	-	TRBJ2-3	TRBD2	TGCGCCAGCAGCTCGGGACTAGCGGGGGGCACAGATACGCAGTATTTT	CASSSGLAGGTDTQYF
TRBV21-1	-	TRBJ2-7	-	TGTGCCAGCAGCAAAGATATCGAGCGGGAGTCCCACGAGCAGTACTTC	CASSKDIERESHEQYF
TRBV29-1	-	TRBJ2-3	TRBD2	TGCAGCGTTGAAGCCTCATCGGGGGGATGGAGGCCAGATACGCAGTATTTT	CSVEASSGGWRPDTQYF
TRBV4-2	few	TRBJ2-1	TRBD1	TGTGCCAGCAGATTCCGGGACAGCTACAATGAGCAGTTCTTC	CASRFRDSYNEQFF
TRBV7-9	-	TRBJ2-1	-	TGTGCCAGCAGCTTAGAGTCCAGCATGAAGTTCTTC	CASSLESSMKFF
TRBV7-9	-	TRBJ2-1	-	TGTGCCAGCAGCCCCAGCTCGGGTAATGAGCAGTTCTTC	CASSPSSGNEQFF
TRBV2	-	TRBJ1-2	-	TGTGCCAGCAGTCCGGACAGATATGGCTACACCTTC	CASSPDRYGYTF
TRBV7-3	-	TRBJ2-2	TRBD2	TGTGCCAGCAGCTTACAACCCCGCGGGAGGGTGACCGGGGAGCTGTTTTTT	CASSLQPRGRVTGELFF
TRBV2	-	TRBJ1-2	TRBD1	TGTGCCAGAAGGGACAGGTCCAAAAACTATGGCTACACCTTC	CARRDRSKNYGYTF
TRBV5-1	-	TRBJ2-1	-	TGCGCCAGCAGCTTGGGACAGCCAAACAATGAGCAGTTCTTC	CASSLGQPNNEQFF
TRBV19	-	TRBJ2-1	TRBD1	TGTGCCAGTAGACCAGGACAGGGCAACAATGAGCAGTTCTTC	CASRPGQGNNEQFF
TRBV6-6	-	TRBJ2-7	TRBD2	TGTGCCAGCAGTGGGAAGGGGACTAGCGGGAGTTACGAGCAGTACTTC	CASSGKGTSGSYEQYF
TRBV7-9	-	TRBJ2-7	-	TGTGCCAGCGCCTCCGGTATCTCCTACGAGCAGTACTTC	CASASGISYEQYF
TRBV5-4	-	TRBJ2-1	TRBD2	TGTGCCAGCAGCCTTACTAGCGGGAGGGTCAATGAGCAGTTCTTC	CASSLTSGRVNEQFF
TRBV9	-	TRBJ2-7	TRBD2	TGTGCCAGCAGCGCCCTCGTAGCGGGACCCTCTATTGCCGAGCAGTACTTC	CASSALVAGPSIAEQYF
TRBV6-5	-	TRBJ2-7	TRBD2	TGTGCCAGCAGCCGCGGGACTAGCGGGGGCTACGAGCAGTACTTC	CASSRGTSGGYEQYF
TRBV29-1	few	TRBJ2-1	TRBD2	TGCAGCGTTGCGCTAGCGGGATACAATGAGCAGTTCTTC	CSVALAGYNEQFF
TRBV19	-	TRBJ1-5	-	TGTGCCAGTAGTATAGCCACCGGGGATCAGCCCCAGCATTTT	CASSIATGDQPQHF
TRBV7-9	once	TRBJ2-7	-	TGTGCCAGCAGCTTTGAGGGATCTAGGTACGAGCAGTACTTC	CASSFEGSRYEQYF
TRBV19	-	TRBJ1-5	TRBD1	TGTGCCAGTAGTTCGACAGGGCATCAGCCCCAGCATTTT	CASSSTGHQPQHF
TRBV18	-	TRBJ2-1	TRBD2	TGTGCCAGCTCCCAACCCGGAGCGGGAGTGATAGGTGAGCAGTTCTTC	CASSQPGAGVIGEQFF
TRBV19	-	TRBJ1-2	TRBD1	TGTGCCAGTACCGACCTCGGGACAGGGGGTTGGGGCTACACCTTC	CASTDLGTGGWGYTF
TRBV28	few	TRBJ2-1	-	TGTGCCAGCAGTCCCATTCTAAATAATGATGAGCAGTTCTTC	CASSPILNNDEQFF
TRBV9	-	TRBJ1-3	-	TGTGCCAGCAGCGGAGGGGGTAGTGGAAACACCATATATTTT	CASSGGGSGNTIYF
TRBV7-9	-	TRBJ2-1	TRBD2	TGTGCCAGCAGCTTGGCAGCGGGAGCTGGGGTTGAGCAGTTCTTC	CASSLAAGAGVEQFF
TRBV2	-	TRBJ2-1	-	TGTGCCAGCAAACTCGTTTCCTACAATGAGCAGTTCTTC	CASKLVSYNEQFF
TRBV7-9	-	TRBJ1-2	-	TGTGCCAGCAGCTTAACCACAGGGAACTATGGCTACACCTTC	CASSLTTGNYGYTF
TRBV21-1	few	TRBJ2-4	-	TGTGCCAGCAGCAAAGGGAGGAAAAACATTCAGTACTTC	CASSKGRKNIQYF
TRBV10-2	once	TRBJ2-1	TRBD2	TGCGCCAGCACATTAGCGGGAGTGAATGAGCAGTTCTTC	CASTLAGVNEQFF
TRBV15	once	TRBJ2-2	-	TGTGCCACCAGCAGAGACCGGGACTCCTACACCGGGGAGCTGTTTTTT	CATSRDRDSYTGELFF
TRBV7-2	-	TRBJ2-2	-	TGTGCCAACGGAGCCGGCCCGAACACCGGGGAGCTGTTTTTT	CANGAGPNTGELFF
TRBV4-2	few	TRBJ2-2	-	TGTGCCAGCAGCCATTACCGATGGGCCCAACCAAGCACCGGGGAGCTGTTTTTT	CASSHYRWAQPSTGELFF
TRBV30	-	TRBJ2-1	TRBD2	TGTGCCTGGAGTGGTAGCGGGATAGGCAATGAGCAGTTCTTC	CAWSGSGIGNEQFF
TRBV5-1	-	TRBJ2-1	-	TGCGCCAGCAGTACAAAGTATGGCGGGACCCCGAGCTCCTACAATGAGCAGTTCTTC	CASSTKYGGTPSSYNEQFF
TRBV28	-	TRBJ2-7	-	TGTGCCAGCAGTCCCGCCCCTAGAATTTCACAGGGACACGAGCAGTACTTC	CASSPAPRISQGHEQYF
TRBV27	-	TRBJ2-1	TRBD2	TGTGCCAGCAGTTTAGTGGAAGCGGGGTACAATGAGCAGTTCTTC	CASSLVEAGYNEQFF
TRBV29-1	-	TRBJ2-1	-	TGCAGCGCCGCGTGGCTAAATGAGCAGTTCTTC	CSAAWLNEQFF
TRBV11-2	few	TRBJ2-1	TRBD2	TGTGCCAGCAGCTTGTGGGGGGGATTGAACAATGAGCAGTTCTTC	CASSLWGGLNNEQFF